The 18 T cell receptor beta chains below were found in one sample sequenced in a study of CD8 T cells in Susac syndrome. Reverse transcription of roughly 0.5 to 1 ug RNA was carried out with random hexamers. Via MiXCR, TCRdb re-called the immunoSEQ multiplex PCR reads, giving one row per CDR3 protein. The sample lists tens of thousands of distinct CDR3 sequences, 93% occurring once. The sample taken for sequencing was CD4+ T cells from PBMCs. These receptor sequences come from a human donor with Susac syndrome.

The chain links TRBV7-3 to TRBJ2-5; possible D gene TRBD1, 5 bases. CDR1 SGHTA and CDR2 FQGTGA come from the germline V gene. The CDR3 has 13 amino acids. V lost 2 bases to trimming and J lost 2 bases, with 6 bases between them. CDR3 sequence (DNA): TGTGCCAGCAGCTTAGACAGACAAGAGACCCAGTACTTC. This codes for CASSLDRQETQYF.

The chain carries TRBV29-1 and TRBJ2-3; D possibly corresponds to TRBD1 (5 bases). The V gene lost 3 bases and the J gene lost 1 base, with 8 bases spanning the gap. CDR3 length equals 13 residues. From germline, CDR1 is SQVTM and CDR2 ANQGSEA. CDR3 amino acids: CSVDNRRTDTQYF. CDR3 in DNA: TGCAGCGTTGACAACAGGCGCACAGATACGCAGTATTTT.

This rearrangement joins TRBV20-1 to TRBJ2-1; 10 positions match TRBD2. Germline assignment: CDR1 DFQATT and CDR2 SNEGSKA (reference sequence). The ends lost 6 bases at V and 4 bases at J; junction bases unmatched: 9. CDR3 length: 15 residues. CDR3: CSAPPPSGGYNEQFF. The CDR3 bases are TGCAGTGCGCCCCCACCTAGCGGGGGATACAATGAGCAGTTCTTC.

This clonotype has a handful of counts. The rearrangement joins TRBV7-2 to TRBJ2-7, with a weak D call TRBD1 (6 bases). Trimming stripped 5 bases from V and 6 bases from J, with 17 bases between. The CDR3 sequence is 14 residues long. Per germline, CDR1 SGHTA and CDR2 FQGNSA. Written as DNA, the CDR3 is TGTGCCAGCAGCCGCCTCTCTCCGACAGGCGAGCAGTACTTC. Translated, it gives CASSRLSPTGEQYF.

This sequence joins TRBV20-1 and TRBJ2-3, with D unclear. Germline CDR1 reads DFQATT; CDR2 reads SNEGSKA (reference sequence). Trimming took off 4 bases at V and 1 base at J, with 9 bases between the two ends. The CDR3 extends over 13 amino acids. The CDR3 spells CSAISGGTDTQYF. CDR3 nucleotides: TGCAGTGCTATCTCTGGGGGCACAGATACGCAGTATTTT.

This chain connects TRBV6-5 to TRBJ2-5; 10 bases align to TRBD2. This CDR3 region has 17 residues. The trim removed 0 bases at V and 5 bases at J, leaving 9 bases unmatched. In germline, CDR1 is MNHEY, CDR2 SVGAGI. The CDR3 nucleotides are TGTGCCAGCAGTTACTCGGGAGCGGGGGGGCCAGGGGAGACCCAGTACTTC. Its protein is CASSYSGAGGPGETQYF.

The CDR3 DNA reads as TGTGCCAGCAGCCCGGATCCCCAAGAGACCCAGTACTTC. Translating it yields CASSPDPQETQYF. The J gene is TRBJ2-5, the V gene TRBV5-4; D gene unclear. CDR3 length: 13 residues. With 4 bases removed from V and 1 base from J, the gap between germline ends came to 8 bases. The germline CDR1 and CDR2 sequences are SGHNT and YYREEE (reference sequence). Full variable domain (outside the CDR3, taken from reference TRBV5-4 and TRBJ2-5): ETGVTQSPTHLIKTRGQQVTLRCSSQSGHNTVSWYQQALGQGPQFIFQYYREEENGRGNFPPRFSGLQFPNYSSELNVNALELDDSALYLCASSPDPQETQYFGPGTRLLVL.

The rearrangement links TRBV3-1 to TRBJ1-1, with 7 bases that match TRBD1. V dropped 3 bases and J dropped 6; count of bases not matched to a gene: 7. CDR3 length equals 14 residues. Per the germline V gene, CDR1 is LGHDT and CDR2 is YNNKEL (reference sequence). The CDR3 DNA follows: TGTGCCAGCAGCCATGTCGACAGGGCCGCTGAAGCTTTCTTT. Its translation: CASSHVDRAAEAFF.

The CDR3 bases are TGTGCCACCAGCAGTCAGTCCCAGGGGGATGAAGCTTTCTTT. It translates to CATSSQSQGDEAFF. The V call is TRBV15, the J call TRBJ1-1; 7 nucleotides match TRBD1. Germline V CDR1 and CDR2: LNHNV, YYDKDF (reference sequence). V dropped 3 bases and J dropped 7; count of bases not matched to a gene: 8. CDR3 length: 14 amino acids.

V usage is TRBV12-3 or TRBV12-4 and J usage is TRBJ1-1, with D uncertain. The CDR3 totals 12 residues. With 7 bases removed from V and 3 bases from J, the gap between germline ends came to 9 bases. The CDR3 here is CASNLVYTEAFF. The CDR3 DNA follows: TGTGCCAGCAATCTGGTGTACACTGAAGCTTTCTTT.

This chain connects TRBV4-2 to TRBJ2-3; the D call may be TRBD1 or TRBD2 (5 bases each). The CDR3 is made up of 13 amino acids. Germline V lookup: CDR1 LGHNA, CDR2 YNFKEQ. The V end was cut by 0 bases, the J end by 10 bases, with 11 bases between. As DNA, the CDR3 is TGTGCCAGCAGCCAAGAAAAGGGACGGGCGCAGTATTTT. Amino acid sequence: CASSQEKGRAQYF.

The V call is TRBV29-1, the J call TRBJ1-1, with D hard to call. Deletions cut 0 bases from V and 5 bases from J, with 7 bases between. The CDR3 has 12 residues. The germline CDR1 and CDR2 sequences are SQVTM and ANQGSEA. In DNA, the CDR3 is TGCAGCGTTGAAGAAACCCGGACTGAAGCTTTCTTT. Its translation: CSVEETRTEAFF.

The chain combines TRBV24-1 with TRBJ2-7, with D uncertain. Germline CDR1 reads KGHDR; CDR2 reads SFDVKD. V was pared by 12 bases and J by 5 bases, with 7 bases between. This CDR3 has 9 amino acids. CDR3 sequence reads: CAGRHEQYF. CDR3 nucleotides: TGTGCCGGGCGCCACGAGCAGTACTTC.

The genes are TRBV5-1 and TRBJ1-1; TRBD1 matches 9 bases. Germline V gives CDR1 SGHRS, CDR2 YFSETQ. This CDR3 comprises 15 residues. The junction had 5 bases not matched to a gene; V was cut back by 4 bases and J by 1 base. The CDR3 coding sequence is TGCGCCAGCAGCGGACAGGGGTCCCAGAACACTGAAGCTTTCTTT. It yields the protein CASSGQGSQNTEAFF.

The chain employs TRBV2 and TRBJ1-5, with 8 bases lining up with TRBD1. Per germline, CDR1 SNHLY and CDR2 FYNNEI. J gave up 6 bases and V 6 bases, and 10 bases lay outside the gene matches. CDR3 length: 15 amino acids. The CDR3, as DNA: TGTGCCAGCAGCCAACTCATGACAGGGGTTCAGCCCCAGCATTTT. It translates to CASSQLMTGVQPQHF.

This sequence joins TRBV18 and TRBJ2-5, with TRBD1 identical over 8 bases. Germline assignment: CDR1 KGHSH and CDR2 LQKENI. Trimming cost V 3 bases and J 3 bases; bases outside gene matches: 3. The CDR3 length is 14 residues. This CDR3 is CASSPGQAEETQYF. The CDR3, as DNA: TGTGCCAGCTCACCGGGACAGGCGGAAGAGACCCAGTACTTC.

The CDR3 loop reads CASTGAFEGRDPNTEAFF. In DNA, the CDR3 is TGTGCCAGCACCGGTGCGTTCGAAGGAAGGGACCCGAACACTGAAGCTTTCTTT. The J gene is TRBJ1-1, the V gene TRBV6-1; D is perhaps TRBD1 (5 bases). This CDR3 has 18 residues. Between the trimmed V and J ends, which lost 7 bases and 1 base, there was a span of 25 bases. CDR1 and CDR2 from the germline V gene are MNHNS and SASEGT.

V is TRBV24-1 and J is TRBJ2-1; D gene ambiguous. This CDR3 has 14 residues. V was clipped by 3 bases and J by 6 bases, with 11 bases between them. Germline V gene data show CDR1 as KGHDR and CDR2 as SFDVKD. The chain's CDR3 is CATSDTLTGNEQFF. Written as DNA, the CDR3 is TGTGCCACCAGTGATACGCTGACCGGCAATGAGCAGTTCTTC.